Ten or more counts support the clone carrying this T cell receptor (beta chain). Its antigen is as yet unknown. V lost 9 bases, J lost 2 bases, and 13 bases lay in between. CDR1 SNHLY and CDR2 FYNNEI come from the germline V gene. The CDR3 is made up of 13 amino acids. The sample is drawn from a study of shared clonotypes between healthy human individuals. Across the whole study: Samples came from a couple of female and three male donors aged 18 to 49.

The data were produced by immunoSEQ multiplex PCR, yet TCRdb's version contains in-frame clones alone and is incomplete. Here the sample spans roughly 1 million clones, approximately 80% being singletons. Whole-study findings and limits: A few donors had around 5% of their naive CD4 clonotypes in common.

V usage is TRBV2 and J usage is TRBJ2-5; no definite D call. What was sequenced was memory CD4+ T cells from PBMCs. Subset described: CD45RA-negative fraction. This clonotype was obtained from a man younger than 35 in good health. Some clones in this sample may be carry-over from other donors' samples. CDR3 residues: CASCTTLQETQYF. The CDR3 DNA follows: TGTGCCAGTTGTACGACTCTACAAGAGACCCAGTACTTC.